This entry describes one T cell receptor beta chain. Its antigen is currently not known. Per-nucleotide qualities are absent, and no much larger clonotype sits a single base away. The source of the sample is a study of TIL therapy for anti-PD-1-resistant metastatic lung cancer (dated by TCRdb to the early 2020s). Background on the whole study: Tumors were collected before any PD-1/PD-L1 blockade, after which patients were given nivolumab, and patients who progressed were given lymphodepletion, an infusion of expanded TIL and IL-2. Enrolled patients had a median age of almost 55 years (range about 35-80) and a median tumor PD-L1 proportion score of under 7%. Most of the cohort had lung adenocarcinoma, including a handful of EGFR-mutant tumors and two ALK-rearranged tumors, and half of the patients were either current or former smokers. A median non-synonymous tumor mutation burden of over 1.2 mutations per megabase was determined across the cohort by whole-exome sequencing. Clonotypes were tracked across tumor, expanded TIL product and serial blood samples by T cell receptor beta sequencing of tumor and peripheral blood. General study outcomes and caveats: Clonotypes from the infused TIL partially replaced the baseline peripheral repertoire and then declined over months, and persistence showed no apparent association with response. Because the cohort was highly selected, with more treatment-naive, never-smoker and oncogene-addicted patients than is typical, generalizability is limited. The study protocol defined all tumor marker inferences as exploratory.

The immunoSEQ v3 hsTCRB kit was used to amplify TCR beta CDR3 regions from genomic DNA through bias-controlled multiplex PCR. An Illumina NextSeq 500 was used to sequence the TCR libraries, reaching around 2.1 million read pairs at survey level or about 5-6.5 million at deep level. The authors processed their data as follows. V, D and J genes were assigned, non-productive sequences were removed, and clonality was reported by immunoSEQ Analyzer software. Repertoires of infused TIL and blood were compared using productive Simpson clonality and the Morisita overlap index of productive TRB rearrangements. Absolute clonotype counts in blood were estimated by multiplying the lymphocyte count by the CD3+ fraction and by the productive frequency of the clone. Sourced from immuneACCESS, this table was stored by TCRdb with only in-frame sequences that have V and J called. A share of the clones is absent; for the studies checked, an unresolved V gene accounts for under half, and the remainder has no known explanation. V and J calls and clone size are copied from that table; D and trimming were computed from the DNA. The sample yields 15,000 to 20,000 clones; 83% were counted once. The ten largest make up about 2.2% of the sample.

The sample's time point label, decoded: pre-treatment sample, taken before nivolumab and TIL therapy. A phase I trial run at two centers enrolled adults with stage 4 NSCLC between 2017 and January 2020. The samples were obtained from a phase I trial that was single-arm and open-label and tested tumor-infiltrating lymphocyte therapy combined with nivolumab in advanced non-small cell lung cancer. Blood mononuclear cells from EDTA tubes were separated on a Ficoll gradient and snap-frozen as pellets, and DNA was extracted from the cells using a Qiagen mini-prep kit. CDR1 and CDR2, looked up from the germline V gene, are MNHEY and SVGAGI. Spanning cysteine to phenylalanine, the CDR3 consists of 15 amino acids. The entry retains the CDR3 DNA only, 45 bases that are in frame from base 1. Trimming takes 5 bases off V and 1 base off J; junction bases not matched to a gene: 6.

The receptor's source is a person aged 25 to 79 with non-small cell lung cancer. This specimen consisted of blood, obtained at baseline. The V and J segments used are TRBV6-5 and TRBJ2-7; 9 bases in the junction line up with TRBD1. The DNA reads as follows: TGTGCCAGCAGTCGGTCCGACAGGGGGTCCTACGAGCAGTACTTC. This translates into CASSRSDRGSYEQYF.